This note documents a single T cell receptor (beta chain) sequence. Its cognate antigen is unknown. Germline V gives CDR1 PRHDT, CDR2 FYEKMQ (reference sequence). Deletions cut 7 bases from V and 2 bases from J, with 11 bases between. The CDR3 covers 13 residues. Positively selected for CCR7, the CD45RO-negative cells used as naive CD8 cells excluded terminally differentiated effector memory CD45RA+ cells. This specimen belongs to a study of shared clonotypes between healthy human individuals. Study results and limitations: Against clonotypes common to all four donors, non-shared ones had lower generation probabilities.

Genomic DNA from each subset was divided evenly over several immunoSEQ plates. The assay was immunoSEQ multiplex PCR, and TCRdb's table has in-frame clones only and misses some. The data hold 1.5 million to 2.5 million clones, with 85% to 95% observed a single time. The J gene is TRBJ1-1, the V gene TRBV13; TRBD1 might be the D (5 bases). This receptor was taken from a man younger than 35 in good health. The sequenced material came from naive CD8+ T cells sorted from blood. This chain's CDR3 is CASTAGPNTEAFF. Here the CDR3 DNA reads TGTGCCAGCACCGCGGGGCCTAACACTGAAGCTTTCTTT. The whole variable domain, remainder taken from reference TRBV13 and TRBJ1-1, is AAGVIQSPRHLIKEKRETATLKCYPIPRHDTVYWYQQGPGQDPQFLISFYEKMQSDKGSIPDRFSAQQFSDYHSELNMSSLELGDSALYFCASTAGPNTEAFFGQGTRLTVV.